This T cell receptor beta chain appears in the sequencing data of a study of T cell repertoires in cytomegalovirus infection. Whole-study context: Public TCR beta signatures marked donors with CMV infection and the matching HLA.

TCRdb used MiXCR to reprocess the reads, holding one entry per CDR3 protein. This table has around 630,000 distinct CDR3 sequences, less than 25% appearing once. This clonotype was counted a few times. Its cognate antigen is unknown. A read error may produce the germline difference seen at one junction end. The CDR3 is 13 residues long. Germline CDR1 reads SGHRS; CDR2 reads YFSETQ. Study-wide results and caveats: Carriers of CMV plus the relevant HLA were identified by cumulative public TCR beta family frequency. The response measured ex vivo was dominated by TCR beta clonotypes (HLA-C-restricted and CMV-specific).

The sequenced sample consisted of CD8+ T cells from PBMCs. The rearrangement joins TRBV5-1 to TRBJ1-2, with 8 bases aligning to TRBD1. The clonotype comes from a human donor in good health (CMV status not recorded). Some clones in this sample may be carry-over from other donors' samples. CDR3 nucleotide sequence: TGCGCCAGCAGATTGGACAGGGACTATGGCTACACCTTC. Amino acid sequence: CASRLDRDYGYTF.